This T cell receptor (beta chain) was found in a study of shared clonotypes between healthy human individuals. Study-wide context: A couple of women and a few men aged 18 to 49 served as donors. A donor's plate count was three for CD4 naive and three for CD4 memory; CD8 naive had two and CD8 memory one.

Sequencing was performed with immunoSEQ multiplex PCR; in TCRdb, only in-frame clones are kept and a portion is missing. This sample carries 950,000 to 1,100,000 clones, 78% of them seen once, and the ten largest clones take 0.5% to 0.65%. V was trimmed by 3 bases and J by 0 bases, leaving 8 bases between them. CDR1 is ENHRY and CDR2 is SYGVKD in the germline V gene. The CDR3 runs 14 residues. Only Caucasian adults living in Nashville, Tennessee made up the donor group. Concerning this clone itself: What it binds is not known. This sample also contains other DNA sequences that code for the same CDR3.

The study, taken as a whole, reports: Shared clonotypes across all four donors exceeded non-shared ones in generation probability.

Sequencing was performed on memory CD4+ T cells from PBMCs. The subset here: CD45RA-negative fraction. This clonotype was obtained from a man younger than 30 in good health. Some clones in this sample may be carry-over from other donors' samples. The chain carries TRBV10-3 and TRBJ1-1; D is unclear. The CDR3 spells CAISESGLNTEAFF. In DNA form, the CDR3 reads TGTGCCATCAGTGAATCGGGATTGAACACTGAAGCTTTCTTT.